The 27 T cell receptor beta chains below all came from one sample that was sequenced in a study of cytomegalovirus exposure and HLA in healthy donors. The assay was immunoSEQ multiplex PCR, and TCRdb's table has in-frame clones only and misses some. The sample consists of under 100,000 clones, about 96% of them appearing once. Sequenced: PBMCs. The receptors stem from a man between 18 and 35 years old in good health and CMV-seronegative.

The V call is TRBV11-2, the J call TRBJ1-2; D gene uncertain. This CDR3 has 13 residues. Germline V CDR1 and CDR2: SGHAT, FQNNGV. V lost 4 bases and J lost 2, with 8 bases in between. This chain's CDR3 is CASSYGGNYGYTF. The CDR3 coding sequence is TGTGCCAGCAGCTACGGAGGAAACTATGGCTACACCTTC.

A single count supports this clone. V is TRBV7-2 and J is TRBJ1-4; a weak D match, TRBD1 (5 bases). CDR1 SGHTA and CDR2 FQGNSA come from the germline V gene. The length of the CDR3 is 15 residues. The germline V and J ends were trimmed by 2 bases and 3 bases, with 10 bases remaining between them. CDR3 bases: TGTGCCAGCAGCTTATTGCGACAGTCTAATGAAAAACTGTTTTTT. Protein: CASSLLRQSNEKLFF.

This clone is a singleton in its sample. This chain links TRBV27 with TRBJ2-6; perhaps TRBD2 as D (5 bases). Germline V CDR1 and CDR2: MNHEY, SMNVEV (reference sequence). V dropped 0 bases and J dropped 0 bases, with 18 bases sitting between them. This CDR3 region has 20 residues. In DNA, the CDR3 is TGTGCCAGCAGTTTATCGGGCCCCCCGGGGTACGGCTCTGGGGCCAACGTCCTGACTTTC. As protein: CASSLSGPPGYGSGANVLTF.

V and J are TRBV7-2 and TRBJ1-4; 8 bases are shared with TRBD1. Per germline, CDR1 SGHTA and CDR2 FQGNSA. This CDR3 region has 17 residues. With V trimmed by 5 bases and J by 8 bases, 16 bases remained unmatched. The CDR3 loop is CASSPRVPGQGHEKLFF. The CDR3 DNA follows: TGTGCCAGCAGCCCCCGCGTCCCTGGACAGGGCCACGAAAAACTGTTTTTT.

The J gene is TRBJ2-5, the V gene TRBV4-1; TRBD2 matches 7 bases. In germline, CDR1 is MGHRA, CDR2 YSYEKL. The CDR3 totals 16 residues. The junction had 9 bases not matched to a gene; V was cut back by 0 bases and J by 5 bases. CDR3 sequence (DNA): TGCGCCAGCAGCCAAGATGGGAGGGCCGAGTGGGAGACCCAGTACTTC. It encodes CASSQDGRAEWETQYF.

The chain links TRBV29-1 to TRBJ1-1; the D is unclear. Looked up from germline, CDR1 is SQVTM and CDR2 is ANQGSEA. The CDR3 covers 13 residues. V was trimmed by 3 bases and J by 1 base, leaving 9 bases between them. CDR3 loop: CSVEVPGNTEAFF. CDR3 bases: TGCAGCGTTGAGGTTCCGGGGAACACTGAAGCTTTCTTT.

Here the CDR3 reads CASSDLGTGGIEQYF. The CDR3 DNA is TGTGCCAGCAGCGATCTCGGGACAGGGGGCATCGAGCAGTACTTC. The V gene is TRBV7-9, the J gene TRBJ2-7; TRBD1 aligns across 12 bases. The CDR3 length is 15 residues. The V gene end was trimmed by 5 bases and the J gene end by 6 bases; junction bases not matched to a gene: 8. From germline, CDR1 is SEHNR and CDR2 FQNEAQ (reference sequence). Together with reference TRBV7-9 and TRBJ2-7, the CDR3 gives the full variable domain: DTGVSQNPRHKITKRGQNVTFRCDPISEHNRLYWYRQTLGQGPEFLTYFQNEAQLEKSRLLSDRFSAERPKGSFSTLEIQRTEQGDSAMYLCASSDLGTGGIEQYFGPGTRLTVT.

This clone showed up just once. This rearrangement joins TRBV4-1 to TRBJ2-5; the D gene is possibly TRBD2 (5 bases). CDR3 length: 16 amino acids. Germline loops: CDR1 MGHRA, CDR2 YSYEKL. Trimming removed 1 base at V and 5 bases at J, with 17 bases between. The CDR3: CASSQADGEVVETQYF. The CDR3 DNA is TGCGCCAGCAGCCAAGCAGACGGGGAAGTAGTGGAGACCCAGTACTTC.

This clone came up once. The V and J genes are TRBV19 and TRBJ1-5; unclear D gene. Germline V gene data show CDR1 as LNHDA and CDR2 as SQIVND (reference sequence). The CDR3 runs to 15 residues. V was clipped by 5 bases and J by 9 bases, with 20 bases between them. CDR3 region: CASSPPHRLAGPQHF. DNA of the CDR3: TGTGCCAGTAGTCCCCCACATCGTCTAGCGGGGCCCCAGCATTTT.

This chain uses TRBV5-1 with TRBJ2-1; tentative D call: TRBD1 (5 bases). V lost 4 bases and J lost 7, with 15 bases in between. Germline lookup yields CDR1 SGHRS and CDR2 YFSETQ. This CDR3 region has 14 residues. The CDR3 here is CASSINQGRNEQFF. The CDR3 DNA is TGCGCCAGCAGCATTAATCAGGGTAGGAATGAGCAGTTCTTC.

The chain combines TRBV7-9 with TRBJ2-1; D possibly corresponds to TRBD2 (5 bases). This CDR3 region has 12 residues. Germline V CDR1 and CDR2: SEHNR, FQNEAQ (reference sequence). V lost 1 base to trimming and J lost 7 bases, with 5 bases between them. CDR3 sequence reads: CASSLGLNEQFF. The CDR3 DNA is TGTGCCAGCAGCTTAGGACTAAATGAGCAGTTCTTC.

A word on this clone: Other DNA variants within this sample encode the same CDR3. The chain has TRBV27 and TRBJ2-7, with D perhaps TRBD2 (5 bases). This CDR3 is built from 13 residues. Trimming left V 3 bases short and J 3 bases short, with 9 bases between. Germline CDR1 reads MNHEY; CDR2 reads SMNVEV (reference sequence). CDR3 sequence (DNA): TGTGCCAGCAGTTTGTCTGGGAGCTACGAGCAGTACTTC. This encodes CASSLSGSYEQYF.

The genes are TRBV29-1 and TRBJ2-7; D is perhaps TRBD1 (6 bases). The CDR3 is 10 residues long. Trimming cost V 4 bases and J 10 bases, with 11 bases left between them. CDR1 is SQVTM, CDR2 ANQGSEA, per germline. As DNA, the CDR3 is TGCAGCGTTGTAGAAGGGGGACAGTACTTC. Its protein product is CSVVEGGQYF.

J is TRBJ1-1 and V is TRBV6-5; D possibly corresponds to TRBD1 (5 bases). The germline CDR1 and CDR2 sequences are MNHEY and SVGAGI. The CDR3 covers 14 residues. V was shortened by 6 bases and J by 4 bases, with 15 bases between the two germline ends. The CDR3 loop is CASRPRQRGTEAFF. The CDR3, as DNA: TGTGCCAGCAGGCCCCGACAGCGGGGCACTGAAGCTTTCTTT.

The chain combines TRBV19 with TRBJ1-2; D is ambiguous. The V gene lost 7 bases and the J gene lost 7 bases, with 10 bases spanning the gap. This CDR3 comprises 11 residues. CDR1 is LNHDA, CDR2 SQIVND, per germline (reference sequence). In nucleotides, the CDR3 is TGTGCCAGTATGGTTGACTTTGGCTACACCTTC. Translating it yields CASMVDFGYTF.

This clone was recorded only once. The V gene is TRBV30, the J gene TRBJ1-2; TRBD1 matches 7 bases. Per the germline V gene, CDR1 is GTSNPN and CDR2 is SVGIG (reference sequence). CDR3 length: 11 amino acids. V was pared by 4 bases and J by 14 bases, with 10 bases of the junction left unmatched. CDR3 sequence (DNA): TGTGCCTGGAACCCGGGGACAGCTCATACCTTC. It yields the protein CAWNPGTAHTF.

The rearrangement joins TRBV9 to TRBJ1-2; 11 bases match TRBD1. This CDR3 has 15 amino acids. The germline V gene encodes CDR1 SGDLS and CDR2 YYNGEE. The junction had 12 bases not matched to a gene; V was cut back by 5 bases and J by 9 bases. CDR3 protein: CASSPSGTGGVSYTF. The CDR3 DNA follows: TGTGCCAGCAGTCCCTCCGGGACAGGGGGAGTCAGCTACACCTTC.

The genes are TRBV10-2 and TRBJ2-6; D might be TRBD2 (5 bases). Looked up from germline, CDR1 is WSHSY and CDR2 is SAAADI. V was pared by 4 bases and J by 0 bases, with 7 bases between. This CDR3 is 15 amino acids long. For the CDR3, the DNA is TGCGCCAGCAGTGCCAGCGGCTCTGGGGCCAACGTCCTGACTTTC. This translates into CASSASGSGANVLTF.

The chain recombines TRBV27 with TRBJ2-3; D ambiguous. The CDR3 runs 14 residues. V was shortened by 0 bases and J by 4 bases, with 8 bases between the two germline ends. Germline V CDR1 and CDR2: MNHEY, SMNVEV (reference sequence). DNA of the CDR3: TGTGCCAGCAGTTTATCGTTGGCCCCAGATACGCAGTATTTT. Its protein is CASSLSLAPDTQYF.

The genes are TRBV5-1 and TRBJ1-1, with 7 bases lining up with TRBD1. CDR3 length equals 16 residues. Trimming removed 5 bases from V and 5 bases from J; junction bases left unmatched: 15. The germline V gene has CDR1 SGHRS and CDR2 YFSETQ. This CDR3 reads CASRLPGRGGETEAFF. In DNA form, the CDR3 reads TGCGCCAGCAGGCTTCCAGGTAGAGGGGGCGAGACTGAAGCTTTCTTT.

The CDR3 nucleotides read TGCGCCAGCAGTGATGTCAGGGGTTCGTATGAGAACACCGGGGAGCTGTTTTTT. Protein sequence: CASSDVRGSYENTGELFF. The V gene is TRBV10-1, the J gene TRBJ2-2, with D perhaps TRBD1 (6 bases). Trimming stripped 3 bases from V and 1 base from J, with 18 bases between. CDR3 length: 18 amino acids. From germline, CDR1 is WNHNN and CDR2 SYGVQD (reference sequence).

The table lists this clone with a few counts. The chain joins TRBV4-2 to TRBJ2-3; D is unclear. The V end was cut by 0 bases, the J end by 0 bases, with 7 bases between. Germline V gene data show CDR1 as LGHNA and CDR2 as YNFKEQ. CDR3 size: 15 residues. Written as DNA, the CDR3 is TGTGCCAGCAGCCAAGAGAAGCCAAGCACAGATACGCAGTATTTT. The encoded protein is CASSQEKPSTDTQYF.

This clone came up once. J is TRBJ1-6 and V is TRBV27; D is unclear. The CDR3 runs 13 residues. Germline V gene lookup returns CDR1 MNHEY and CDR2 SMNVEV (reference sequence). The V and J ends lost 7 bases and 10 bases respectively, with 14 bases between them. For the CDR3, the DNA is TGTGCCAGCACCCGGAGGGCGCGATCACCCCTCCACTTT. This gives the protein CASTRRARSPLHF.

V gene TRBV5-4 combines with J gene TRBJ2-7, with TRBD1 matching 10 bases. The CDR3 sequence is 15 residues long. V lost 5 bases and J lost 2; bases outside the gene matches: 7. The germline gives CDR1 SGHNT, CDR2 YYREEE (reference sequence). The DNA for the CDR3 is TGTGCCAGCAGTTCCGGGACAGGGGACCCCTACGAGCAGTACTTC. Translating it yields CASSSGTGDPYEQYF.

The rearrangement links TRBV19 to TRBJ1-2, with D possibly TRBD1 on 6 matching bases. The germline CDR1 and CDR2 sequences are LNHDA and SQIVND (reference sequence). The V end lost 7 bases, the J end lost 1 base, and 13 bases lay between the germline ends. The CDR3 loop spans 14 amino acids. The CDR3 DNA reads TGTGCCAGTAATCGACAGGATGGTAACTATGGCTACACCTTC. Its translation is CASNRQDGNYGYTF.

The rearrangement uses TRBV5-1 and TRBJ2-7; 11 nucleotides line up with TRBD2. The junction had 6 bases not matched to a gene; V was cut back by 4 bases and J by 3 bases. This CDR3 has 15 amino acids. From germline, CDR1 is SGHRS and CDR2 YFSETQ. The CDR3 loop is CASSDRTSGFYEQYF. The DNA of the CDR3 is TGCGCCAGCAGCGATCGGACTAGCGGGTTCTACGAGCAGTACTTC. Full variable domain (missing parts from reference TRBV5-1 and TRBJ2-7): KAGVTQTPRYLIKTRGQQVTLSCSPISGHRSVSWYQQTPGQGLQFLFEYFSETQRNKGNFPGRFSGRQFSNSRSEMNVSTLELGDSALYLCASSDRTSGFYEQYFGPGTRLTVT.

J is TRBJ2-5 and V is TRBV29-1; TRBD2 agrees at 7 bases. V lost 4 bases and J lost 1; bases outside the gene matches: 9. Germline CDR1 reads SQVTM; CDR2 reads ANQGSEA. The CDR3 totals 15 residues. The CDR3 DNA reads TGCAGCGTTGCCCGGATAGCGGGTCTCCAAGAGACCCAGTACTTC. Encoded protein: CSVARIAGLQETQYF.